The 5 T cell receptor beta chains below come from one sample, sequenced in a study of T cell changes during pregnancy in multiple sclerosis. Generated by immunoSEQ multiplex PCR, the TCRdb table keeps only in-frame clones and is missing some. The table shows roughly 50,000 clones, with 85% to 95% occurring only once. The sequenced sample was CD4+ T cells from peripheral blood mononuclear cells, obtained in the third trimester of pregnancy. Receptors were obtained from a female donor with multiple sclerosis, enrolled in a pregnancy study.

The genes are TRBV18 and TRBJ1-3; possibly TRBD1 for D (6 bases). The germline gives CDR1 KGHSH, CDR2 LQKENI. V lost 3 bases, J lost 3 bases, and 12 bases lay in between. This CDR3 has 15 residues. This CDR3 is CASSPYREGGNTIYF. CDR3 sequence (DNA): TGTGCCAGCTCACCGTACAGGGAGGGTGGAAACACCATATATTTT.

The V call is TRBV9, the J call TRBJ1-3, with 7 positions matching TRBD1. V lost 3 bases to trimming and J lost 4 bases; unmatched junction nucleotides: 7. The germline V gene encodes CDR1 SGDLS and CDR2 YYNGEE. The CDR3 totals 15 residues. DNA for the CDR3: TGTGCCAGCAGCGCCGGGGGACAGTTGGGAAACACCATATATTTT. Translation gives CASSAGGQLGNTIYF.

The chain joins TRBV20-1 to TRBJ1-2; no clear D gene. The CDR3 is made up of 10 amino acids. Trimming removed 4 bases from V and 9 bases from J, with 9 bases in between. Germline CDR1 DFQATT, CDR2 SNEGSKA (reference sequence). The CDR3 sequence: CSANRESYTF. The CDR3 DNA sequence: TGCAGTGCTAATAGAGAAAGCTACACCTTC.

This chain uses TRBV6-1 with TRBJ2-7; no clear D gene. Germline lookup yields CDR1 MNHNS and CDR2 SASEGT. With 6 bases removed from V and 1 base from J, the gap between germline ends came to 7 bases. This CDR3 contains 12 residues. The CDR3 protein is CASRQLSYEQYF. The CDR3 DNA sequence: TGTGCCAGCAGACAGCTTTCCTACGAGCAGTACTTC.

This clone appeared a single time. This chain joins TRBV28 and TRBJ1-5; D is perhaps TRBD1 (5 bases). CDR1 is MDHEN and CDR2 is SYDVKM in the germline V gene. The CDR3 runs to 15 residues. V gave up 3 bases and J gave up 4 bases, with 13 bases separating them. This chain's CDR3 is CASSLGGVGNQPQHF. The DNA of the CDR3 is TGTGCCAGCAGTTTGGGAGGGGTTGGGAATCAGCCCCAGCATTTT.